This TCR beta chain was found in a study of technical replicates of blood from a handful of donors (dated 2017 in TCRdb). On this clone itself: Its target antigen remains unknown. There are no base qualities to consult, and no much larger clone falls within one base.

From cysteine to phenylalanine, the CDR3 is 14 amino acids long. CDR3 DNA is the only sequence kept; it has 42 bases, read in frame from the first base. V is reduced by 5 bases and J by 5 bases, leaving a spacing of 16 bases between them. CDR1 and CDR2 are read off the germline V gene as SGHRS and YFSETQ. Library preparation employed the immunoSEQ multiplex PCR assay. The immuneACCESS repertoire file appears here via TCRdb, limited to in-frame rearrangements. These files lack a portion of the clones; in checked studies, under half of the deficit traces to unresolved V genes, and the cause of the others is not known. In this sample the table shows roughly 93,000 clones, approximately 95% of which occur a single time. The ten top clones hold about 0.26% of the sample.

Sequenced material: T cells isolated from PBMCs. The chain joins TRBV5-1 to TRBJ1-2; a tentative D match to TRBD1 spans 5 bases. The TCR sequence derives from a human donor in good health. The CDR3: CASRGTTAKYGYTF. The DNA reads as follows: TGCGCCAGCAGGGGCACGACAGCGAAATATGGCTACACCTTC.